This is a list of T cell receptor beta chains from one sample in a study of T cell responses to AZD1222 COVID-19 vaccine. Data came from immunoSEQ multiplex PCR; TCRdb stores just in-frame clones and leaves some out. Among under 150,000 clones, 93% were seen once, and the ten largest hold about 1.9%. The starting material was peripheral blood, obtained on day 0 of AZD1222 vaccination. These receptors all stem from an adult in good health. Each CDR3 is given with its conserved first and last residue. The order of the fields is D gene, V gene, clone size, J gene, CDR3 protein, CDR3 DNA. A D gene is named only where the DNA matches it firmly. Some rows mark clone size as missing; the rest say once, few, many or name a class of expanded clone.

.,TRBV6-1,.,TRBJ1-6,CASSDVLKRSYNSPLHF,TGTGCCAGCAGTGATGTCCTAAAACGGTCCTATAATTCACCCCTCCACTTT
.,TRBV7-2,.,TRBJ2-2,CASSVSSSSGELFF,TGTGCCAGCAGCGTATCTAGCAGTTCCGGGGAGCTGTTTTTT
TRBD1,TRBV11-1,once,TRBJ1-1,CASSLDRVTEAFF,TGTGCCAGCAGCTTGGACAGGGTGACTGAAGCTTTCTTT
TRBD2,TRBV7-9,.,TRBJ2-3,CASSSWSSGVTDTQYF,TGTGCCAGCAGCTCCTGGTCTAGCGGGGTCACAGATACGCAGTATTTT
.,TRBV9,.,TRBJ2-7,CASSKKLATVLDEQYF,TGTGCCAGCAGCAAGAAACTAGCCACCGTCCTAGACGAGCAGTACTTC
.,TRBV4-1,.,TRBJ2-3,CASSQATRSAQYF,TGCGCCAGCAGCCAGGCTACTAGGAGTGCGCAGTATTTT
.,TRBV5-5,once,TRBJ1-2,CASSFGQSDYTF,TGTGCCAGCAGCTTTGGGCAATCGGACTACACCTTC
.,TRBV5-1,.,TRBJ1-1,CASSLFDSNTEAFF,TGCGCCAGCAGCTTGTTCGACTCGAACACTGAAGCTTTCTTT
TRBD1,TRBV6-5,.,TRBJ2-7,CASSSPQGSYEQYF,TGTGCCAGCAGCTCCCCACAGGGGTCCTACGAGCAGTACTTC
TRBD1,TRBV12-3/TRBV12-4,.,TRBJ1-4,CAAGQGTNEKLFF,TGTGCCGCGGGACAGGGTACTAATGAAAAACTGTTTTTT
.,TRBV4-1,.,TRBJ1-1,CASSQGVQMNTEAFF,TGCGCCAGCAGCCAAGGGGTACAGATGAACACTGAAGCTTTCTTT
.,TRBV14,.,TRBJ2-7,CASSQELGVYEQYF,TGTGCCAGCAGCCAAGAACTGGGAGTCTACGAGCAGTACTTC
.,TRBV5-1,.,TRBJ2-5,CASSSPGSGTQYF,TGCGCCAGCAGCTCCCCAGGGTCGGGGACCCAGTACTTC
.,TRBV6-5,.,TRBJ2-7,CASSYTASIYYEQYF,TGTGCCAGCAGTTACACAGCCTCGATCTACTACGAGCAGTACTTC
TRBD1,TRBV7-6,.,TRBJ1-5,CASSLRDTGTGGPTTSNQPQHF,TGTGCCAGCAGCTTAAGGGACACCGGGACAGGGGGACCTACCACGAGCAATCAGCCCCAGCATTTT
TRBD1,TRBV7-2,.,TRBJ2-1,CASTPGGTGKNNEQFF,TGTGCCAGCACCCCAGGCGGGACAGGGAAGAACAATGAGCAGTTCTTC
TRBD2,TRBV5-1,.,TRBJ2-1,CASSSGLAGDEQFF,TGCGCCAGCAGCTCCGGACTAGCGGGAGATGAGCAGTTCTTC